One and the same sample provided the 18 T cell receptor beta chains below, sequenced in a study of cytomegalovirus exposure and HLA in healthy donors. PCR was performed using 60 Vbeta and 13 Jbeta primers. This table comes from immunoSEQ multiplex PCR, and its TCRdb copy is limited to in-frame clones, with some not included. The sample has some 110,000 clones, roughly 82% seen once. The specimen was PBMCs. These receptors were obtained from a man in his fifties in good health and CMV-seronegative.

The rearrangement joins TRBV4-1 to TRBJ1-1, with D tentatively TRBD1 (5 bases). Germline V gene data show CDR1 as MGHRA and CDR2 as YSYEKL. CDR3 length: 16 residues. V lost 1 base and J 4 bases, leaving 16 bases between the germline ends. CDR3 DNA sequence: TGCGCCAGCAGCCAAGTGCCGTGGGTTAGGGGCACTGAAGCTTTCTTT. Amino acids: CASSQVPWVRGTEAFF.

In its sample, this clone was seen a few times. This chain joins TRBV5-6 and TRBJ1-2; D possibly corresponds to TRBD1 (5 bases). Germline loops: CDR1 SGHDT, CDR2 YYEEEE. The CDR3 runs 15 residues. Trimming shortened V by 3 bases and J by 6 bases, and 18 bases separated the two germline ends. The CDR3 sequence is CASSYPGLSVDGYTF. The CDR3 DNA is TGTGCCAGCAGCTACCCGGGACTAAGTGTCGATGGCTACACCTTC.

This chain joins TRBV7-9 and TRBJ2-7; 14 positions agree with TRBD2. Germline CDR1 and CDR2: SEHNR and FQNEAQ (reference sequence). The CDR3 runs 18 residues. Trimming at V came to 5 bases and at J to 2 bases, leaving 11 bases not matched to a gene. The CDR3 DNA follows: TGTGCCAGCAGCCCTTCGACTAGCGGGGGGGCCAAGACCTACGAGCAGTACTTC. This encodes CASSPSTSGGAKTYEQYF.

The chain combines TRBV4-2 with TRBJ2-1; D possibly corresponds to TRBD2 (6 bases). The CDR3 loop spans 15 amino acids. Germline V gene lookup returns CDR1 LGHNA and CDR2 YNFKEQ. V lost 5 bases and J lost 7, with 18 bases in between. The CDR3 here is CASSTRLGGGNEQFF. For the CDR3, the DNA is TGTGCCAGCAGCACCCGGCTGGGGGGTGGGAATGAGCAGTTCTTC.

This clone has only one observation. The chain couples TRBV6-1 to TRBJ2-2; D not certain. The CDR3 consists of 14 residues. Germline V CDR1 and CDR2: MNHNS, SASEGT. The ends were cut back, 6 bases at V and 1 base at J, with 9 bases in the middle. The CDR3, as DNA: TGTGCCAGCAGACCAGACATGAACACCGGGGAGCTGTTTTTT. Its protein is CASRPDMNTGELFF.

The CDR3 coding sequence is TGTGCCAGTGCCCCAGGGATCAATCAGCCCCAGCATTTT. It translates to CASAPGINQPQHF. The rearrangement joins TRBV6-6 to TRBJ1-5; the D gene is possibly TRBD1 (5 bases). The germline V and J ends were trimmed by 9 bases and 3 bases, with 12 bases remaining between them. The CDR3 loop spans 13 amino acids. The germline V gene encodes CDR1 MNHNY and CDR2 SVGAGI (reference sequence).

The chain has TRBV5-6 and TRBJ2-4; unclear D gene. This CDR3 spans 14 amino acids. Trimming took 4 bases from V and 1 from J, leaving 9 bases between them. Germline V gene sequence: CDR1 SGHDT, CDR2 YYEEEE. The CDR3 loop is CASSVSGAKNIQYF. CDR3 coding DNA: TGTGCCAGCAGCGTCTCCGGGGCCAAAAACATTCAGTACTTC.

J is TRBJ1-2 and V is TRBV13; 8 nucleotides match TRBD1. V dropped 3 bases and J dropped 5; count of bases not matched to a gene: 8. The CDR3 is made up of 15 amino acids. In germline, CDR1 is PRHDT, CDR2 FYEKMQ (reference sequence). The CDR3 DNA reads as TGTGCCAGCAGCTTCCTTGCAGGGGGCGCTTATGGCTACACCTTC. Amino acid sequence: CASSFLAGGAYGYTF.

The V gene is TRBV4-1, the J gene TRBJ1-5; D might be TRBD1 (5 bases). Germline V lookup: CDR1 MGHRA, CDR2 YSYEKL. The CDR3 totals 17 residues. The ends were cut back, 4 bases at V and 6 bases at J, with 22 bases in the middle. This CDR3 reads CASSLGQGEALGQPQHF. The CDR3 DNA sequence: TGCGCCAGCAGCCTAGGACAAGGGGAGGCGTTGGGTCAGCCCCAGCATTTT.

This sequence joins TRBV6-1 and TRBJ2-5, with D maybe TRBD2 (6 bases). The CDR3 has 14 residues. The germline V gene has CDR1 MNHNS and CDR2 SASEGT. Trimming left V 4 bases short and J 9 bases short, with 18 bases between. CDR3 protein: CASSASGRRVAQYF. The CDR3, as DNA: TGTGCCAGCAGTGCGTCAGGGAGGAGAGTGGCCCAGTACTTC.

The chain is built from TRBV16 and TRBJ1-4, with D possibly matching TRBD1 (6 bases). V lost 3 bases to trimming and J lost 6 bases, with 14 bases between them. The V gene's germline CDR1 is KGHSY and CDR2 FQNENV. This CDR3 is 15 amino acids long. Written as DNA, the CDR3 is TGTGCCAGCAGCCATCCGGGCAGGGGTTATGAAAAACTGTTTTTT. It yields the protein CASSHPGRGYEKLFF.

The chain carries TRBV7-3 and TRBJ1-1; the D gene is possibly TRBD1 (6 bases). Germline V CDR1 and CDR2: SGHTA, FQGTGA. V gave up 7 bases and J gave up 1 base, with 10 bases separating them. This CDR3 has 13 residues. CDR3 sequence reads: CASKIRGNTEAFF. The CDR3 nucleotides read TGTGCCAGCAAGATCAGGGGGAACACTGAAGCTTTCTTT.

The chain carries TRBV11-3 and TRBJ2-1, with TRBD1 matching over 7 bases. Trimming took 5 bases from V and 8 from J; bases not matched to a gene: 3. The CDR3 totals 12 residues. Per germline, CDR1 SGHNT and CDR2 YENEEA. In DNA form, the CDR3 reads TGTGCCAGCAGCCGACAGGGAGATGAGCAGTTCTTC. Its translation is CASSRQGDEQFF.

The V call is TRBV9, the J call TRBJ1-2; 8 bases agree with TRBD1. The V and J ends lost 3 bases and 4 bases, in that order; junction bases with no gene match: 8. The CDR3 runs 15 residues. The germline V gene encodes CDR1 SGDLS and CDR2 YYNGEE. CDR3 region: CASSATGTGSYGYTF. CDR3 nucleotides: TGTGCCAGCAGCGCAACCGGGACAGGAAGCTATGGCTACACCTTC.

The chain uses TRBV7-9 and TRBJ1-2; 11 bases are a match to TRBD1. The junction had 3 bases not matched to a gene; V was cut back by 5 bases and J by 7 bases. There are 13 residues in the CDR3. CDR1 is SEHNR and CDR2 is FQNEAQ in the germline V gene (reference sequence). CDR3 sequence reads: CASSEGTGGGYTF. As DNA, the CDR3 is TGTGCCAGCAGCGAAGGGACAGGGGGTGGCTACACCTTC. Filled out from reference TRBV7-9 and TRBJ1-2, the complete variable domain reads DTGVSQNPRHKITKRGQNVTFRCDPISEHNRLYWYRQTLGQGPEFLTYFQNEAQLEKSRLLSDRFSAERPKGSFSTLEIQRTEQGDSAMYLCASSEGTGGGYTFGSGTRLTVV.

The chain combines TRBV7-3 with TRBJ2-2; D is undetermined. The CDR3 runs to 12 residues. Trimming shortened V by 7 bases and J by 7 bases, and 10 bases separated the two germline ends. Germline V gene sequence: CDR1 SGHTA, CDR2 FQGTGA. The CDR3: CASKAENGELFF. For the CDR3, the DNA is TGTGCCAGCAAAGCTGAGAACGGGGAGCTGTTTTTT.

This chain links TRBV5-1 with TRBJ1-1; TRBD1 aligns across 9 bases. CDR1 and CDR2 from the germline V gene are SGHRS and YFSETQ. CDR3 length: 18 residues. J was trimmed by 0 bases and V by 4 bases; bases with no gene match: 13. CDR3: CASSPGTGIGTVNTEAFF. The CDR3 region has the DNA TGCGCCAGCAGCCCCGGGACAGGGATCGGGACCGTGAACACTGAAGCTTTCTTT.

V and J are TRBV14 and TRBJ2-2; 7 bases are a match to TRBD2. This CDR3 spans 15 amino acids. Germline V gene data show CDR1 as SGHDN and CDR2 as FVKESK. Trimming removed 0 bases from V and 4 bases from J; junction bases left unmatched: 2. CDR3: CASSQDTGGTGELFF. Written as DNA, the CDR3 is TGTGCCAGCAGCCAAGACACGGGGGGCACCGGGGAGCTGTTTTTT.